This T cell receptor (beta chain) originates from a study of blood T cells in healthy people across ages (dated by TCRdb to 2013 to 2016). Looking at the study overall: In model experiments, roughly one uniquely barcoded TCR beta cDNA molecule per two T cells was captured by template switching. The study measured age-related changes in TCR beta repertoire diversity using deep sequencing normalized with unique cDNA molecular identifiers. Four age groups were formed from the donors: young (average approximately 17 years), middle-aged (just under 40), aged (62) and long-lived (around 82). Donors of different ages were randomly distributed across sequencing lanes to avoid experimental bias. For two donors (one aged 18 to 30 and one aged 80 or older), the study analyzed two additional independent replicas of 1 million unique cDNA reads from the same blood draw.

This clonotype showed up just a few times. Its antigen specificity is not known. Base quality data are lacking; no much larger clone is found one base away. From the cysteine through the phenylalanine, the CDR3 covers 13 amino acids. CDR3 DNA is the only sequence kept; it has 39 bases, read in frame from the first base. CDR1 LGHDT and CDR2 YNNKEL were looked up in the germline V gene (reference sequence). Overall study results and their limits: Observed TCR beta diversity per million T cells fell roughly linearly with age, and a significant reduction was already apparent by age roughly 40. Compared with the aged group, more naive CD4+ T cells, fewer expanded clones and increased TCR diversity were shown by the long-lived group, suggesting age selection. Because donor CMV infection status was unknown, age-related changes in expanded clonotypes were potentially confounded. Since profiling was done on bulk unsorted PBMCs, naive and antigen-experienced compartments could not be conclusively compared. Total diversity estimates from one million sequenced T cells were considered lower bounds and underestimates. There was a strong correlation between observed TCR beta diversity and the percentage of naive T cells measured by flow cytometry.

Systemically healthy Caucasian individuals from Russia, some 36 in total and aged roughly 6 to 95 years, were included as donors. Roughly 9.5 milliliters of peripheral blood were drawn from each donor into EDTA-treated Vacutainer tubes. Ficoll-Paque density-gradient centrifugation was used to isolate PBMCs, with at least 6.5 million per sample. Trizol reagent was used to extract total RNA from PBMCs, with at least 5.5 micrograms per sample. For every donor, flow cytometry on a PBMC aliquot measured the percentage of naive CD45RAhigh/CD27high T cells. Library generation was performed with 5' RACE. The run used an Illumina HiSeq 2500. A second PCR of roughly 7 to 12 cycles was run with a J-beta primer mix and a sample-barcoded 5' primer. Each TCR beta cDNA molecule received a unique molecular identifier from a template-switch 5' adaptor carrying 12 random nucleotides. Each sample yielded at least 2.5 million CDR3-containing paired-end reads. First-strand cDNA was synthesized from all RNA with the Mint cDNA synthesis kit, primed by a TRBC-specific oligonucleotide. After uracil-DNA glycosylase treatment, a first 18-cycle PCR used universal primers M1SS and BC2_uni_R on all cDNA. The study's own analysis went as follows. For normalization, 1 million high-quality reads were randomly selected from each sample, with every read carrying a distinct molecular identifier. Reads sharing molecular identifiers were discarded rather than binned into consensus sequences. MiTCR, run with a Q25 quality threshold and the strictest error-elimination algorithm, handled CDR3 identification, clonotype clustering and error correction. A nonparametric unseen species model with Euler transformation was used to estimate lower-bound total TCR beta diversity. TCRdb cleaned the public reads at Q25 with fastp, built clones with MiXCR and kept in-frame beta chains. Merged by CDR3 protein, the rows form single entries marked with the most common genes and DNA. The V and J calls shown here were made by TCRdb, not taken from the authors' results. This sample gives 890,000 or so distinct CDR3 sequences in total; 60% to 80% of them show up just once. Jointly, the top ten make up approximately 30% of the sample.

This receptor was identified in a man in his thirties or forties in good health. The rearrangement joined TRBV3-1 to TRBJ2-7; the D gene is unclear. The end of the DNA fits TRBJ2-5 better, so the J call may be wrong. Input material: blood. CDR3 loop: CASSQQPQETQYF. The DNA is TGTGCCAGCAGCCAACAGCCTCAAGAGACCCAGTACTTC.